This TCR beta chain came from a study of T cell responses to AZD1222 COVID-19 vaccine (TCRdb year 2021). Concerning the study at large: A total of 233 trial participants underwent TCR sequencing, of whom about 200 had received two doses of AZD1222 and 26 had received two doses of the MenACWY control vaccine. Trial participants were enrolled by age into subgroups of 18-55, 56-69 and 70-plus years, and approximately 150, 30 and 60 TCR-sequenced participants, respectively, were included in these subgroups. Beyond this particular receptor, the publication reports: After two AZD1222 doses, both the breadth and the depth of spike-specific TCRs were significantly higher than at day 0 and than in MenACWY recipients. Most participants were white British and females outnumbered males, and the authors suggested that clonal diversity may have been underestimated. Because no day 14 peak-response samples were available, repertoires were characterized only after the peak T cell response. Conclusions about previously exposed vaccinees were limited because only a handful of AZD1222 recipients were SARS-CoV-2 seropositive at baseline. Reportedly, close to half of the unique spike-specific TCRs recognized epitopes lying outside the regions that are mutated in the B.1.351 and B.1.1.7 variants. In the small 56-69-year group, the increase in depth fell short of significance, most likely because of low power. CD4 TCRs associated with the vaccine covered the entire spike protein, and the dominant responses were in regions 160-218 and 743-854.

The CDR3 regions of human TCRbeta chains were subjected to immunosequencing. The paper's processing steps were these. TCRs in the repertoires were compared against a reference library of SARS-CoV-2-specific TCRs that had been generated with the MIRA antigen-specificity platform. Breadth was defined as the fraction of unique TCRs that were SARS-CoV-2-associated, and depth was defined as the fraction of total T cells that were SARS-CoV-2-associated. Each spike-specific TCR was assigned to its reactive spike region and to a CD4 or CD8 class using the MIRA data. Log10-transformed breadth and depth values were compared by one-way ANOVA with Sidak's multiple comparisons tests. This immuneACCESS table, as held by TCRdb, lists in-frame sequences with V and J called but not all clones. Of the missing ones, under half trace to an unresolved V gene in checked studies; the others have no known cause. Clone size and V and J calls were adopted from that table, with D and trimming inferred from the DNA. The sample profile shows some 150,000 clones; around 83% of them were found once. Jointly, the top ten make up approximately 5% of the sample.

Concerning this clone: The specificity of this receptor is unknown. No much larger clonotype is one base removed from it; base qualities were not supplied.

What this sample's time point label stands for: about 28 days (+/-7) after the second vaccine dose. AZD1222 recipients with second doses at about 4 weeks or about 12 weeks were pooled, because spike-specific TCR depth and breadth did not differ between schedules. Vaccinee samples were obtained from the UK trials COV001 and COV002, which included a single-blind randomized controlled phase 2/3 trial of AZD1222 (ChAdOx1 nCoV-19) in healthy adults. Trial participant PBMC samples were collected at day 0 and day 28 after the second dose for TCRbeta chain sequencing. The junction shows trimming of 4 bases on V and 2 bases on J, and the gene matches do not reach 14 bases of it. The germline V gene (reference sequence) specifies LGHDT as CDR1 and YNNKEL as CDR2. From the cysteine up to the phenylalanine, the CDR3 has a length of 18 residues. Of all the DNA, just the CDR3 is kept, 54 bases in frame from base 1.

The chain is made from TRBV3-1 (or the pseudogene TRBV3-2) and TRBJ2-7, with 10 bases in between that match TRBD2. Material: peripheral blood, obtained 28 days after the second AZD1222 dose. The TCR was taken from an adult who received the AZD1222 COVID-19 vaccine. The sequence in DNA is TGTGCCAGCAGCCCCCGGAGCGGGCTAGCGGGAGTGACCTACGAGCAGTACTTC. Protein translation: CASSPRSGLAGVTYEQYF.